The clone carrying this T cell receptor beta chain was seen a few times. The entry originates in a study of early T cells in non-severe SARS-CoV-2 infection. The CDR3 has 15 amino acids. Per the germline V gene, CDR1 is SEHNR and CDR2 is FQNEAQ (reference sequence). Unmatched junction bases numbered 4, after V lost 5 bases and J lost 3 bases. Attachment of unique molecular identifiers to individual cDNA molecules was performed. TCRdb ran MiXCR on the 5' RACE reads and lists one entry per CDR3 protein. The sample has tens of thousands of distinct CDR3 sequences; approximately 10% are singletons. The TCR originated in an adult who was a healthcare worker with PCR-confirmed SARS-CoV-2 infection or an uninfected control (not recorded which). This material consisted of whole blood, taken at baseline. This rearrangement joins TRBV7-9 to TRBJ2-7, with TRBD2 matching over 13 bases. CDR3 DNA sequence: TGTGCCAGCAGCGGGACTAGCGGGAAGTTCTACGAGCAGTACTTC. This codes for CASSGTSGKFYEQYF.